Listed below are T cell receptor beta chains from one sample, sequenced in a study of CD8+CD57+ T cells in acquired aplastic anemia. TCRdb processed the reads anew with MiXCR; each CDR3 protein has one entry. The sample yields 80,000 or so distinct CDR3 sequences, under 50% seen once. Sequencing was done on a sample of sorted CD4+, CD8+, or CD8+CD57+ T cells (not recorded which) from PBMCs. These TCRs come from a human donor in good health, serving as a control. The CDR3 runs from the conserved cysteine through the conserved F or W. Each record gives: V gene, CDR3 protein.

>TRBV7-6
CASSPSLSGYSYNEQFF
>TRBV25-1
CASSLQVAVATDTQYF
>TRBV15
CATSIPEGREAFF
>TRBV10-2
CASSAGTAPFSSTDTQYF
>TRBV2
CASSTLGQGNQPQHF
>TRBV25-1
CASGLAGFADTQYF
>TRBV5-6
CASSLGTGGIAFF
>TRBV24-1
CATSDGRPSTDTQYF
>TRBV19
CASSMLGGNEQFF
>TRBV12-3/TRBV12-4
CASSSGREGDYNEQFF
>TRBV14
CASSLDSWNTEAFF
>TRBV10-1
CASSPRDRTLRAGTGELFF
>TRBV12-3/TRBV12-4
CASGPLSRNEQYF
>TRBV2
CASSEGQTYYEQYF
>TRBV14
CASSRTLYNEQFF
>TRBV19
CASRVRGLADTQYF
>TRBV6-5
CASSYSRPSSYNSPLHF
>TRBV2
CASSGVFDSHYGYTF
>TRBV7-9
CASSLAQGTNTEAFF
>TRBV4-1
CASSPRDRAGYEQYF
>TRBV5-8
CASSLVDPNSPLHF
>TRBV7-8
CASSLEFGGQGFETQYF
>TRBV19
CAVKPTGTGLRGYTF
>TRBV10-3
CAISGAAGQPLHF
>TRBV10-3
CAIRQGGMNTEAFF
>TRBV7-4
CASSLWVAGFRTDTQYF
>TRBV12-3/TRBV12-4
CASIPSLGKTQYF
>TRBV5-1
CASSYTGTGANVLTF
>TRBV14
CASSQGGADNEQFF
>TRBV5-1
CASSPRGEQREQYF
>TRBV7-2
CASSLVGPETQYF
>TRBV29-1
CSVEADTEAFF
>TRBV6-1
CASSALAGGSETQYF
>TRBV11-2
CASSLVGTDYEQYF
>TRBV5-6
CASSSTRSSSGSPYEQYF
>TRBV10-3
CAISDSNSARRDTQYF
>TRBV24-1
CATSGAGALNQPQHF
>TRBV2
CASSGEGYTF
>TRBV19
CASRTSGSSDTQYF
>TRBV11-2
CASSLGVGPYEQYF
>TRBV12-3/TRBV12-4
CASSLWDRGLAYSGNTIYF
>TRBV30
CAWSHSIQETQYF
>TRBV12-3/TRBV12-4
CASSSSGGGETQYF
>TRBV2
CAGSRQGGYTF
>TRBV10-3
CAIFGQGISGANVLTF
>TRBV19
CASSPSGDRVGYTF